The clone carrying this TCR beta chain is a singleton in its sample. What it binds is unknown. Here immunoSEQ multiplex PCR was the method, and the copy in TCRdb shows in-frame clones only, minus some. Of about 110,000 clones in the sample, about 86% were seen once. This sample is drawn from a study of T cell responses to AZD1222 COVID-19 vaccine. Findings and caveats of the study: Clonal diversity may have been underestimated, and the donors were mostly white British, with more females than males. Nearly half of spike-specific TCRs reportedly go after variant regions that carry no mutations.

This CDR3 region has 12 residues. Trimming stripped 0 bases from V and 10 bases from J, with 12 bases between. Looked up from germline, CDR1 is GTSNPN and CDR2 is SVGIG (reference sequence). The source of this sequence is an adult in good health. Sequenced material: peripheral blood, taken on day 0 of AZD1222 vaccination. This chain joins TRBV30 and TRBJ1-1, with D perhaps TRBD1 (6 bases). The CDR3: CAWSVGGGPAFF. The DNA of the CDR3 is TGTGCCTGGAGTGTAGGAGGGGGACCAGCTTTCTTT.